This paragraph covers one TCR beta chain sequence. This specimen belongs to a study of blood T cell repertoires in COVID-19. Across the whole study: Material from acute and convalescent COVID-19 was sourced from the United States, Italy and Spain. T cells, B-cell-depleted T cells, or PBMCs provided the cDNA or gDNA that served as material.

Per the original data handling: Nucleated cell counts were estimated from reference gene primer amplification. Sequenced by immunoSEQ multiplex PCR; TCRdb stores in-frame clones only, minus some. V, J and clone size derive from that table, while D and trimming were established from the DNA sequence. The table includes 300,000 to 400,000 clones, around 87% detected once. The CDR3 runs 19 residues. CDR1 and CDR2 from the germline V gene are SEHNR and FQNEAQ (reference sequence). The V and J ends lost 1 base and 8 bases respectively, with 27 bases between them. The sample was peripheral blood. The chain is built from TRBV7-9 and TRBJ1-3, with D unclear. The TCR sequence derives from a woman aged 55 to 70 with COVID-19, enrolled during active disease. The CDR3: CASSLVPIAMAARRDTIYF. CDR3 nucleotide sequence: TGTGCCAGCAGCTTAGTACCAATTGCGATGGCCGCGCGGAGGGACACCATATATTTT.